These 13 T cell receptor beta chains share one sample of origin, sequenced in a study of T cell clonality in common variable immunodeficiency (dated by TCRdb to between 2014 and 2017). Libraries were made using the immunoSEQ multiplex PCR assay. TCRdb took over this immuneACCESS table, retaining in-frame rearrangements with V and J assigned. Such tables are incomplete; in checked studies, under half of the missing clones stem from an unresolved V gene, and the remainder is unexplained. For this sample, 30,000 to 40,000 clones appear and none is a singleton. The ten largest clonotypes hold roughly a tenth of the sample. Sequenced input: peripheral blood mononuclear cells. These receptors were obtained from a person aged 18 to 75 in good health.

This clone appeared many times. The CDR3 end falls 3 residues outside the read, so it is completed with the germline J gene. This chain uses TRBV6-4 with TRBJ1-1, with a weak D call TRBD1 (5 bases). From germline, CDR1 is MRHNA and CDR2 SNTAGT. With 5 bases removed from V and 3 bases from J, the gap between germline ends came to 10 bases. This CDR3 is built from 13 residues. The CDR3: CASSMGGDTEAFF. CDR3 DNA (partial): TGTGCCAGCAGTATGGGGGGGGACACTGAA.

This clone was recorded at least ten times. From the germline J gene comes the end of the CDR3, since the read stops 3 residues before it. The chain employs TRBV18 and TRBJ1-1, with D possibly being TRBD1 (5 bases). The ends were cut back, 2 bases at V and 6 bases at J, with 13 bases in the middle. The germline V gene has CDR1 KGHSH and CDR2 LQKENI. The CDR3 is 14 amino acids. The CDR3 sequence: CASSPTPQGAEAFF. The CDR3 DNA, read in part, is TGTGCCAGCTCACCAACCCCCCAGGGAGCTGAA.

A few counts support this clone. CDR3 sequence reads: CASSFQGVNSPLFF. The sequenced CDR3 bases are TGTGCCAGTAGTTTCCAGGGGGTGAATTCACCG. V is TRBV19 and J is TRBJ2-2; 7 bases are shared with TRBD1. The read halts 3 residues ahead of the CDR3 end, with the missing end drawn from the germline J gene. The CDR3 has 14 amino acids. Germline CDR1 and CDR2: LNHDA and SQIVND (reference sequence).

CDR3 residues: CASSRGTGLNSPLFF. The CDR3 DNA, read in part, is TGTGCCAGCAGCAGAGGGACAGGGCTGAACTCACCG. The rearrangement uses TRBV7-8 and TRBJ2-2, with 9 bases fitting TRBD1. The CDR3 extends 3 residues past the end of the read, so its final part is completed from the germline J gene. Germline V CDR1 and CDR2: SGHVS, FQNEAQ. There are 15 residues in the CDR3.

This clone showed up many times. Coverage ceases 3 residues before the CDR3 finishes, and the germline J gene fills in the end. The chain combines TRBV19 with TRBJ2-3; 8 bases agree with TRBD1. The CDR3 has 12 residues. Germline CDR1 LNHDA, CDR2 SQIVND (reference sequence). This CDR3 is CASSETGETQYF. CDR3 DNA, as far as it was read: TGTGCCAGTAGCGAGACAGGGGAGACG.

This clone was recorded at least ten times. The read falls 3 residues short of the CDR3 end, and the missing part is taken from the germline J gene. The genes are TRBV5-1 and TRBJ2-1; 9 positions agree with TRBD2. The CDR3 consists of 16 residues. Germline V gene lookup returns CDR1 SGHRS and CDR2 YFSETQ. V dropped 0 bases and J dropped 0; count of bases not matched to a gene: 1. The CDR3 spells CASSLVSGSSYNEQFF. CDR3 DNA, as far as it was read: TGCGCCAGCAGCTTGGTTAGCGGGAGCTCCTACAATGAG.

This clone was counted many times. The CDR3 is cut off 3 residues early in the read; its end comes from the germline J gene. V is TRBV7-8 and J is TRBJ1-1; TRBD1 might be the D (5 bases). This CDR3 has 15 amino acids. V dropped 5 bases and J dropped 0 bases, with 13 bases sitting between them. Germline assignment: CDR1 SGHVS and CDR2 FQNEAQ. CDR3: CASSRAGSMNTEAFF. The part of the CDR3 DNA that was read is TGTGCCAGCAGCCGCGCAGGGAGCATGAACACTGAA.

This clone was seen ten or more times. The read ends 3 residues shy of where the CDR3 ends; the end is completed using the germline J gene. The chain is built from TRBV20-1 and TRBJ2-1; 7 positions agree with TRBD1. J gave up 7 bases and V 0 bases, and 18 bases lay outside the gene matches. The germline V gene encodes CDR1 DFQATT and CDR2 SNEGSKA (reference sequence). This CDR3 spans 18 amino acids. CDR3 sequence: CSARDPLSGTTRGNEQFF. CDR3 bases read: TGCAGTGCTAGAGATCCCCTGTCCGGAACTACCAGGGGGAATGAG.

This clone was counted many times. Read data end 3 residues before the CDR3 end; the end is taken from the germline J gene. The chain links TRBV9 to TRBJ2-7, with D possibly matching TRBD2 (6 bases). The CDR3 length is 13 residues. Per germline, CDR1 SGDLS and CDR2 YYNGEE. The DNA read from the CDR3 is TGTCAAGAGGGGACTTTCTCTACCTACGAG. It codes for CQEGTFSTYE. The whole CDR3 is CQEGTFSTYEQYF.

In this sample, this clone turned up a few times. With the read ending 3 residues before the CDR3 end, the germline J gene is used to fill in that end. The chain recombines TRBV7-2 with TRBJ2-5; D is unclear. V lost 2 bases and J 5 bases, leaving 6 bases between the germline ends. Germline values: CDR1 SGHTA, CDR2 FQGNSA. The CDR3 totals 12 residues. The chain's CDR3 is CASSLYVETQYF. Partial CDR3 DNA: TGTGCCAGCAGCTTATATGTCGAGACC.

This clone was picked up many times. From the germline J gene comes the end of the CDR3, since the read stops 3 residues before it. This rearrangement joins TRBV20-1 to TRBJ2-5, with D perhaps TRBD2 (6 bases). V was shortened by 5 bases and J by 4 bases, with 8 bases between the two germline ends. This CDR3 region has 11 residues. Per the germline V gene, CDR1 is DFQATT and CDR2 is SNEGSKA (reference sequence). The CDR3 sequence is CSALGGETQYF. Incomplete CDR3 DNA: TGCAGTGCTCTCGGGGGAGAGACC.

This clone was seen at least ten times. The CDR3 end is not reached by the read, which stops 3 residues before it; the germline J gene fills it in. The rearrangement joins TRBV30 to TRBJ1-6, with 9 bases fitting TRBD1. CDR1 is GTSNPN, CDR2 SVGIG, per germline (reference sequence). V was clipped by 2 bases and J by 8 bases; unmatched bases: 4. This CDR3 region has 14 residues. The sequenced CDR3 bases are TGTGCCTGGAGTCTCCGGGACAGGGATTCACCC. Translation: CAWSLRDRDSP. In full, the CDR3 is CAWSLRDRDSPLHF.

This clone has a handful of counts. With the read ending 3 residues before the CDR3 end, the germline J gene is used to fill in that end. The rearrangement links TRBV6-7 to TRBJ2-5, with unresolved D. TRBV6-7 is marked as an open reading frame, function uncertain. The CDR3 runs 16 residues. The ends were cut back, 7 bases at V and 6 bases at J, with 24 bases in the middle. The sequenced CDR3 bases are TGTGCCAGCACCCCCTCTAAAGAAATCGTTTTGAAGACC. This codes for CASTPSKEIVLKT. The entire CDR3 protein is CASTPSKEIVLKTQYF.